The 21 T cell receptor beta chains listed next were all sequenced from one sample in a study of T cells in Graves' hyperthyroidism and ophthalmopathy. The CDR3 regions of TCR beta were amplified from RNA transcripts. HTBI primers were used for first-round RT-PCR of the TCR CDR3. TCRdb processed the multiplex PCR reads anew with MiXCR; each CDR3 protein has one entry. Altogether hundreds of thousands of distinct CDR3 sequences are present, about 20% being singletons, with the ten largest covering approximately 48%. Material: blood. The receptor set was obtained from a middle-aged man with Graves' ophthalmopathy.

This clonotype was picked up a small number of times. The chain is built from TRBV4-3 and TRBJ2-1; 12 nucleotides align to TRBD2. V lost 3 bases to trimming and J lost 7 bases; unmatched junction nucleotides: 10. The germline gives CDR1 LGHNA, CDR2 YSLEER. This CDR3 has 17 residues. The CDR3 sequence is CASSQEALGLAGNEQFF. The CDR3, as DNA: TGCGCCAGCAGCCAGGAAGCACTTGGACTAGCGGGGAATGAGCAGTTCTTC.

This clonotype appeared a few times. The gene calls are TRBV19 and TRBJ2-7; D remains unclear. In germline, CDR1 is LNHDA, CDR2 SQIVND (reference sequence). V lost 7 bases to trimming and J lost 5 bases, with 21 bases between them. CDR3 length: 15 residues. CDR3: CASKPRLVGPDEQYF. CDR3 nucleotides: TGTGCCAGTAAACCCCGGTTAGTTGGACCTGACGAGCAGTACTTC.

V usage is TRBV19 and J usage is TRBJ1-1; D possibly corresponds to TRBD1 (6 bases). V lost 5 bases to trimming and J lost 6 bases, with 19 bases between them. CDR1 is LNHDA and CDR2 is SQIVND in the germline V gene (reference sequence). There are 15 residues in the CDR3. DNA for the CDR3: TGTGCCAGTAGTCTATACGGGGGGGGGCTGGCTGAAGCTTTCTTT. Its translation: CASSLYGGGLAEAFF. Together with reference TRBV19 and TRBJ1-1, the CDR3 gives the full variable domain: DGGITQSPKYLFRKEGQNVTLSCEQNLNHDAMYWYRQDPGQGLRLIYYSQIVNDFQKGDIAEGYSVSREKKESFPLTVTSAQKNPTAFYLCASSLYGGGLAEAFFGQGTRLTVV.

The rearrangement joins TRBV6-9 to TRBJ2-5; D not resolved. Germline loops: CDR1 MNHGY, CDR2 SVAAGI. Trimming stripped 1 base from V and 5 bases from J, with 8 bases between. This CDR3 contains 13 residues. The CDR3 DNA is TGTGCCAGCAGTTATTATATGGGGGAGACCCAGTACTTC. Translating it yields CASSYYMGETQYF.

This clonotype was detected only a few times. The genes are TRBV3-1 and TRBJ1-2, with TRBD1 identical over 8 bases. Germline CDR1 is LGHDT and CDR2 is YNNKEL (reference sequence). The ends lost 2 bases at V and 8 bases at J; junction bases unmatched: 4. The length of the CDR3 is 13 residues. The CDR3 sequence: CASSQQGARGYTF. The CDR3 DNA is TGTGCCAGCAGCCAACAGGGGGCGCGAGGCTACACCTTC.

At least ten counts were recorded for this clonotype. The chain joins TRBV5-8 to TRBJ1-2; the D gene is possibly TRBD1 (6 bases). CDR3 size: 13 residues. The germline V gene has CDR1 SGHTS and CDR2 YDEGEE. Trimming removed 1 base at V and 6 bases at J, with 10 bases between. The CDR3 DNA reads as TGTGCCAGCAGCTTGACAGGGCGGGATGGCTACACCTTC. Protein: CASSLTGRDGYTF.

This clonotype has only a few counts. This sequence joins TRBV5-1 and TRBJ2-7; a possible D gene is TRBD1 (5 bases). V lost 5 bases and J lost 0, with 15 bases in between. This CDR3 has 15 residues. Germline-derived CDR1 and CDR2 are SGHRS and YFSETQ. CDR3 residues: CASRLGAHSSYEQYF. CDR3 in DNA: TGCGCCAGCAGACTTGGGGCGCACAGCTCCTACGAGCAGTACTTC.

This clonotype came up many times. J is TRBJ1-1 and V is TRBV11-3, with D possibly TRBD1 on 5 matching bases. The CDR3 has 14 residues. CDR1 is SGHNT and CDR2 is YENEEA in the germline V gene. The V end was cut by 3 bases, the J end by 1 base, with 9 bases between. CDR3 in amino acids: CASSLGRPNTEAFF. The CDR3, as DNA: TGTGCCAGCAGCTTGGGACGGCCGAACACTGAAGCTTTCTTT.

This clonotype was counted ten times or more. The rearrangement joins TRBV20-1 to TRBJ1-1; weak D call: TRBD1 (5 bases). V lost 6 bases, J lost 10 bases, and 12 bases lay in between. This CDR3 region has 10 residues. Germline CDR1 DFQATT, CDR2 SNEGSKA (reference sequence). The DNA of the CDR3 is TGCAGTGCCGGTCAGGGACGAGCTTTCTTT. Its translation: CSAGQGRAFF.

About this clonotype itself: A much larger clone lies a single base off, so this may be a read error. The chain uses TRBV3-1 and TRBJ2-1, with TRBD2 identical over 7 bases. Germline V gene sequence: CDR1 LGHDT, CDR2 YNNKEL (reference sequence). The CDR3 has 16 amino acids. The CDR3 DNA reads TGTGCCAGCAGCCCCCACATAGCGGGTGAATACAATGAGCAGCTCTTC. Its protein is CASSPHIAGEYNEQLF.

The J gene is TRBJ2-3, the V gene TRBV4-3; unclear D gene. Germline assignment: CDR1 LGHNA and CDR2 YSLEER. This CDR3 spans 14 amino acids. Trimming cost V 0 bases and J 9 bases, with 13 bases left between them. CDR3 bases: TGCGCCAGCAGCCAAGAACTAACTCCTATAACGCAGTATTTT. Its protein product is CASSQELTPITQYF.

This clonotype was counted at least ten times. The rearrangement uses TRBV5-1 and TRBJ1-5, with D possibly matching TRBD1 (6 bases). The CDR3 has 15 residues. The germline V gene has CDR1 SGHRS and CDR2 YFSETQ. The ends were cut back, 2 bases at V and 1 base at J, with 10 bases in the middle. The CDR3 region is CASSFAGDSNQPQHF. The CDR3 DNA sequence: TGCGCCAGCAGCTTCGCAGGGGACAGCAATCAGCCCCAGCATTTT.

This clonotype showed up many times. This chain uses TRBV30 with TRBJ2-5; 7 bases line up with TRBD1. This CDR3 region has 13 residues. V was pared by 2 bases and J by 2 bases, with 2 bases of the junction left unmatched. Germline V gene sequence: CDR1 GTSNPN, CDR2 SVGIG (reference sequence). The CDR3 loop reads CAWSQGQQETQYF. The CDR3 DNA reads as TGTGCCTGGAGTCAGGGACAGCAAGAGACCCAGTACTTC.

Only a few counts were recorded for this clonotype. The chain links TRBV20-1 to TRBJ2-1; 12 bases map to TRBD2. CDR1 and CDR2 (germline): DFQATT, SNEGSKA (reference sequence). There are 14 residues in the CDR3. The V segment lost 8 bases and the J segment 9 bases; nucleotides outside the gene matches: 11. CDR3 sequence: CSLPTSGSGSEQFF. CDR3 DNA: TGCAGTCTTCCGACTAGCGGGAGCGGGAGTGAGCAGTTCTTC.

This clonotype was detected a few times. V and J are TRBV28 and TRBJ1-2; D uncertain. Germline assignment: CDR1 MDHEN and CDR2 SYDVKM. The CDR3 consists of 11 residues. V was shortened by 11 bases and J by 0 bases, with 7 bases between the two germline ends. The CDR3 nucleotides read TGTGCCTCGGAAGCTAACTATGGCTACACCTTC. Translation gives CASEANYGYTF.

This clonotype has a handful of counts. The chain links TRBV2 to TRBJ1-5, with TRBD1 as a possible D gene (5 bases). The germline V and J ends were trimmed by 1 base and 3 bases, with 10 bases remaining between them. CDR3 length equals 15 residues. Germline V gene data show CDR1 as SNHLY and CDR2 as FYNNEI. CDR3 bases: TGTGCCAGCAGTGAAGAGACAGCTACCAATCAGCCCCAGCATTTT. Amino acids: CASSEETATNQPQHF.

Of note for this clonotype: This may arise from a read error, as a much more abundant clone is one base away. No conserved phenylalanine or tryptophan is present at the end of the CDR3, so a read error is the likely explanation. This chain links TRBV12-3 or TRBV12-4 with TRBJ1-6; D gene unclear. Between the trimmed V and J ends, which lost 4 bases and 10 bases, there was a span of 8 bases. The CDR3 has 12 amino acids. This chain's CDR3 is CASSSLGSPLHL. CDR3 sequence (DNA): TGTGCCAGCAGTTCCCTAGGCTCACCCCTCCACCTT.

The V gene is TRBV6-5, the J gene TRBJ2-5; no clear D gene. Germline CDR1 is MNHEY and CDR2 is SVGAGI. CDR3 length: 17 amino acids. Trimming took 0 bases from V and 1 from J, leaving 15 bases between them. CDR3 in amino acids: CASSYSPFTSTQETQYF. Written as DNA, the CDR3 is TGTGCCAGCAGTTACTCCCCCTTTACATCGACCCAAGAGACCCAGTACTTC.

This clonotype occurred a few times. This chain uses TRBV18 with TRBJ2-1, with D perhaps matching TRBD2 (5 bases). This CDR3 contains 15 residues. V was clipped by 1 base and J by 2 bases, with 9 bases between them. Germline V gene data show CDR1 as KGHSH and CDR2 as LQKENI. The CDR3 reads CASSPLTAAYNEQFF. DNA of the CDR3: TGTGCCAGCTCACCACTTACAGCGGCCTACAATGAGCAGTTCTTC.

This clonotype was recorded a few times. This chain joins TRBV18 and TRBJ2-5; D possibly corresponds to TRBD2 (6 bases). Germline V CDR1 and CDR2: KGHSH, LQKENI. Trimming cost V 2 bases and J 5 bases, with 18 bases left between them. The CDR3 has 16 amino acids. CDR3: CASSPSPLANGETQYF. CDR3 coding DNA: TGTGCCAGCTCACCAAGCCCGCTAGCGAATGGGGAGACCCAGTACTTC.

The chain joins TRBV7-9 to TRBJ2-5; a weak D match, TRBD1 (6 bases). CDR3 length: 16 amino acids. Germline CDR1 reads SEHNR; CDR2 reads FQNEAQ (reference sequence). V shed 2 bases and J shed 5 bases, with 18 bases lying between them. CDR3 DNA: TGTGCCAGCAGCTTAACTAACTGGGGGCGCGAGGAGACCCAGTACTTC. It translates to CASSLTNWGREETQYF.